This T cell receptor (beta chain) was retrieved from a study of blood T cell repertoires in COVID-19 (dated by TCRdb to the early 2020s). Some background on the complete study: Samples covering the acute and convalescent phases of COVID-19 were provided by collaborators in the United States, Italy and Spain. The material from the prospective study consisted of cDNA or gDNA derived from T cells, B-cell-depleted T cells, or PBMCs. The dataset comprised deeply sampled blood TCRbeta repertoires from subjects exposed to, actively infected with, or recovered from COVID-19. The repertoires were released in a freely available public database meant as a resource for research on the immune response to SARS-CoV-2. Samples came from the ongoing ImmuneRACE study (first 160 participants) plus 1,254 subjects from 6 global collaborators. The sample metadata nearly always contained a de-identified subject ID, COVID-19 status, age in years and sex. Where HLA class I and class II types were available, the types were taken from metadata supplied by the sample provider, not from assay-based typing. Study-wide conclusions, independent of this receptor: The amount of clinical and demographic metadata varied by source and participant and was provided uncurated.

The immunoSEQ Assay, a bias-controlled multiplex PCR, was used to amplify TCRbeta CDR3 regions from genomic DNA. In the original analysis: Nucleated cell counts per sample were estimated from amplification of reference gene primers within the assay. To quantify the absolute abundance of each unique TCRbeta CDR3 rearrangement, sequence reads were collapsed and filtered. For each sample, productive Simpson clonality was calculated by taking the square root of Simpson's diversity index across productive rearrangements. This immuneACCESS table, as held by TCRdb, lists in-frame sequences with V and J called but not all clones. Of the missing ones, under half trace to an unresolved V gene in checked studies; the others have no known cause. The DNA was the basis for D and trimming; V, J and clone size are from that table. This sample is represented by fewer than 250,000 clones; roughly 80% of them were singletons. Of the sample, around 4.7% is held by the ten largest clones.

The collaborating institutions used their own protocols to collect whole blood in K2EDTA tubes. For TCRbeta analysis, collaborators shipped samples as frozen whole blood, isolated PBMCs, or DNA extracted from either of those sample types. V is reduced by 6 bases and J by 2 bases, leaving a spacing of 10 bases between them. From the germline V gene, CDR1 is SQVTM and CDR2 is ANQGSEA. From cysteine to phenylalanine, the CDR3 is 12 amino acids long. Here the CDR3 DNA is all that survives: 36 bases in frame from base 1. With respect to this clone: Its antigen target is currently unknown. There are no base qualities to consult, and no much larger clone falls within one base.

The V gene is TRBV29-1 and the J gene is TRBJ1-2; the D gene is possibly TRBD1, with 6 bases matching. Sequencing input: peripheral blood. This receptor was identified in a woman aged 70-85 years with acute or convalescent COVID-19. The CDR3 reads CSVLDRNYGYTF. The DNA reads TGCAGCGTCCTGGACAGAAACTATGGCTACACCTTC.